The 21 T cell receptor beta chains below all came from one sample that was sequenced in a study of OX40 agonist ivuxolimab in advanced cancers. Libraries were prepared by immunoSEQ multiplex PCR; TCRdb keeps only in-frame clonotypes and omits some of them. This table has about 33,000 clones, 81% appearing once. Specimen: CD4+ or CD8+ T cells sorted from blood, collected in a trial of the OX40 agonist ivuxolimab. The receptor set was obtained from an adult with an advanced solid tumor such as melanoma, head and neck, liver or kidney cancer.

For this clone: The junction does not match germline at one end; this may be a read error. This chain uses TRBV28 with TRBJ2-5; 8 bases match TRBD2. The CDR3 contains 16 residues. Per germline, CDR1 MDHEN and CDR2 SYDVKM. The CDR3 is CASSFAGGPVQGTQYF. The CDR3 coding sequence is TGTGCCAGCAGCTTTGCGGGGGGCCCAGTTCAAGGGACCCAGTACTTC.

This clone was recorded once. The gene calls are TRBV29-1 and TRBJ1-4, with D uncertain. The CDR3 covers 14 residues. With 5 bases removed from V and 5 bases from J, the gap between germline ends came to 15 bases. Germline V lookup: CDR1 SQVTM, CDR2 ANQGSEA. CDR3 sequence reads: CSVRLRGRNEKLFF. DNA for the CDR3: TGCAGCGTTCGCCTACGGGGAAGGAATGAAAAACTGTTTTTT.

CDR3 nucleotides: TGTGCCAGCAGCTTGTGGGGGGTGGGAAATAATCAGCCCCAGCATTTT. Protein: CASSLWGVGNNQPQHF. V usage is TRBV7-9 and J usage is TRBJ1-5, with a weak D call TRBD1 (5 bases). Trimming shortened V by 3 bases and J by 4 bases, and 16 bases separated the two germline ends. CDR3 length equals 16 residues. Per the germline V gene, CDR1 is SEHNR and CDR2 is FQNEAQ (reference sequence).

V and J are TRBV27 and TRBJ1-4; D is uncertain. Germline-derived CDR1 and CDR2 are MNHEY and SMNVEV (reference sequence). The CDR3 has 13 amino acids. Trimming shortened V by 6 bases and J by 6 bases, and 11 bases separated the two germline ends. DNA for the CDR3: TGTGCCAGCAGCCCTACTAGGGATGAAAAACTGTTTTTT. Its translation is CASSPTRDEKLFF. The whole variable domain, remainder taken from reference TRBV27 and TRBJ1-4, is EAQVTQNPRYLITVTGKKLTVTCSQNMNHEYMSWYRQDPGLGLRQIYYSMNVEVTDKGDVPEGYKVSRKEKRNFPLILESPSPNQTSLYFCASSPTRDEKLFFGSGTQLSVL.

CDR3 amino acids: CASSQDSRAWSLEKLFF. The CDR3, as DNA: TGTGCCAGCAGCCAAGATAGCAGGGCCTGGTCTCTGGAAAAACTGTTTTTT. The J gene is TRBJ1-4, the V gene TRBV4-2, with D perhaps matching TRBD1 (5 bases). V shed 0 bases and J shed 8 bases, with 19 bases lying between them. Germline V gives CDR1 LGHNA, CDR2 YNFKEQ. The CDR3 runs 17 residues.

The chain links TRBV7-6 to TRBJ2-6; D is perhaps TRBD2 (5 bases). The V and J ends lost 5 bases and 2 bases respectively, with 10 bases between them. The length of the CDR3 is 15 residues. Germline V gives CDR1 SGHVS, CDR2 FNYEAQ. In DNA form, the CDR3 reads TGTGCCAGCAGCCAGCACGGGGCTGGGGCCAACGTCCTGACTTTC. Translated, it gives CASSQHGAGANVLTF.

The chain uses TRBV19 and TRBJ2-7, with 7 bases aligning to TRBD1. The CDR3 consists of 12 residues. V dropped 5 bases and J dropped 5; count of bases not matched to a gene: 3. Germline values: CDR1 LNHDA, CDR2 SQIVND (reference sequence). CDR3 DNA sequence: TGTGCCAGTAGTCCAGGGGGTGACGAGCAGTACTTC. The encoded protein is CASSPGGDEQYF.

The CDR3 DNA reads as TGTGCCAGCAGCCCCGGGACCGGCACTAATGAAAAACTGTTTTTT. The encoded protein is CASSPGTGTNEKLFF. The gene calls are TRBV7-6 and TRBJ1-4; perhaps TRBD1 as D (5 bases). The CDR3 runs 15 residues. Deletions cut 5 bases from V and 2 bases from J, with 12 bases between. CDR1 SGHVS and CDR2 FNYEAQ come from the germline V gene.

This clone was observed a handful of times. The chain uses TRBV27 and TRBJ1-1; TRBD1 might be the D (5 bases). Per germline, CDR1 MNHEY and CDR2 SMNVEV (reference sequence). This CDR3 is built from 13 residues. Deletions cut 4 bases from V and 1 base from J, with 7 bases between. CDR3 DNA sequence: TGTGCCAGCAGTTCAGGACAGAACACTGAAGCTTTCTTT. It encodes CASSSGQNTEAFF.

The chain has TRBV5-1 and TRBJ2-3, with 10 bases lining up with TRBD2. Trimming removed 0 bases from V and 4 bases from J; junction bases left unmatched: 5. The germline gives CDR1 SGHRS, CDR2 YFSETQ. The CDR3 has 16 residues. The CDR3 loop reads CASSLARTSGADTQYF. The CDR3 DNA sequence: TGCGCCAGCAGCTTGGCCCGGACTAGCGGAGCAGATACGCAGTATTTT.

This clone was seen a few times. The J gene is TRBJ1-4, the V gene TRBV20-1, with D unresolved. Per germline, CDR1 DFQATT and CDR2 SNEGSKA (reference sequence). The V gene lost 6 bases and the J gene lost 4 bases, with 6 bases spanning the gap. There are 11 residues in the CDR3. CDR3 amino acids: CSASFNEKLFF. CDR3 coding DNA: TGCAGTGCAAGTTTTAATGAAAAACTGTTTTTT.

The count of this clone is one. CDR3 sequence (DNA): TGTGCCACCTCAAGGACAGGGAACTATGGCTACACCTTC. Its translation: CATSRTGNYGYTF. The chain combines TRBV15 with TRBJ1-2, with TRBD1 matching 8 bases. Germline loops: CDR1 LNHNV, CDR2 YYDKDF (reference sequence). Trimming took 8 bases from V and 2 from J; bases not matched to a gene: 4. This CDR3 comprises 13 residues.

The chain employs TRBV6-5 and TRBJ2-5, with D uncertain. The length of the CDR3 is 13 residues. V lost 6 bases and J 2 bases, leaving 10 bases between the germline ends. CDR1 MNHEY and CDR2 SVGAGI come from the germline V gene. The CDR3 sequence: CASSPVVQETQYF. DNA for the CDR3: TGTGCCAGCAGCCCCGTGGTTCAAGAGACCCAGTACTTC.

Only a few counts were recorded for this clone. This chain uses TRBV9 with TRBJ1-1; tentative D call: TRBD1 (6 bases). Germline V gene lookup returns CDR1 SGDLS and CDR2 YYNGEE. Trimming removed 0 bases at V and 8 bases at J, with 11 bases between. This CDR3 has 13 residues. This CDR3 is CASSVAGGGEAFF. The CDR3 DNA reads TGTGCCAGCAGCGTAGCCGGGGGCGGGGAAGCTTTCTTT.

This clone turned up a few times. The chain links TRBV19 to TRBJ1-5; no clear D. V lost 9 bases and J lost 3, with 12 bases in between. The CDR3 consists of 13 residues. CDR1 and CDR2 from the germline V gene are LNHDA and SQIVND (reference sequence). The CDR3 protein is CASQDRVNQPQHF. The DNA of the CDR3 is TGTGCCAGCCAGGACCGCGTCAATCAGCCCCAGCATTTT.

The V call is TRBV18, the J call TRBJ2-7, with D possibly TRBD1 on 5 matching bases. This CDR3 spans 14 amino acids. In germline, CDR1 is KGHSH, CDR2 LQKENI. Between the trimmed V and J ends, which lost 3 bases and 3 bases, there was a span of 12 bases. This chain's CDR3 is CASSPRGRVYEQYF. The CDR3 DNA follows: TGTGCCAGCTCACCTCGAGGCAGGGTCTACGAGCAGTACTTC. The full variable domain, completed using reference TRBV18 and TRBJ2-7, is NAGVMQNPRHLVRRRGQEARLRCSPMKGHSHVYWYRQLPEEGLKFMVYLQKENIIDESGMPKERFSAEFPKEGPSILRIQQVVRGDSAAYFCASSPRGRVYEQYFGPGTRLTVT.

The V gene is TRBV18, the J gene TRBJ1-1; 7 bases align to TRBD1. CDR3 length: 15 residues. Germline V lookup: CDR1 KGHSH, CDR2 LQKENI. V lost 1 base to trimming and J lost 5 bases; unmatched junction nucleotides: 7. CDR3 amino acids: CASSPLGQGVTEAFF. In DNA, the CDR3 is TGTGCCAGCTCACCACTCGGGCAGGGGGTAACTGAAGCTTTCTTT.

V usage is TRBV5-1 and J usage is TRBJ1-3; D is uncertain. Germline V CDR1 and CDR2: SGHRS, YFSETQ. Trimming stripped 4 bases from V and 0 bases from J, with 11 bases between. This CDR3 contains 15 residues. CDR3 in amino acids: CASSPSQSSGNTIYF. CDR3 bases: TGCGCCAGCAGCCCGAGTCAGTCCTCTGGAAACACCATATATTTT.

The gene calls are TRBV4-1 and TRBJ2-4, with 7 bases aligning to TRBD1. V lost 4 bases, J lost 5 bases, and 5 bases stayed unmatched. This CDR3 has 14 residues. CDR1 is MGHRA, CDR2 YSYEKL, per germline. CDR3 nucleotides: TGCGCCAGCAGCCTTACGACAGGGCAAAACATTCAGTACTTC. Translated: CASSLTTGQNIQYF.

This chain uses TRBV5-1 with TRBJ1-5; no reliable D call. The CDR3 is 13 amino acids. Trimming took off 3 bases at V and 7 bases at J, with 11 bases between the two ends. Germline CDR1 SGHRS, CDR2 YFSETQ. As DNA, the CDR3 is TGCGCCAGCAGCTCTGACGGGTTCCAGCCCCAGCATTTT. Translating gives CASSSDGFQPQHF. The full variable domain, in which reference TRBV5-1 and TRBJ1-5 provide the parts outside the CDR3, is KAGVTQTPRYLIKTRGQQVTLSCSPISGHRSVSWYQQTPGQGLQFLFEYFSETQRNKGNFPGRFSGRQFSNSRSEMNVSTLELGDSALYLCASSSDGFQPQHFGDGTRLSIL.

This clone has just one count. V gene TRBV7-9 combines with J gene TRBJ2-5; TRBD2 agrees at 7 bases. The CDR3 loop spans 14 amino acids. Looked up from germline, CDR1 is SEHNR and CDR2 is FQNEAQ (reference sequence). The V and J ends lost 3 bases and 4 bases, in that order; junction bases with no gene match: 5. CDR3 amino acids: CASSFLWGGETQYF. The CDR3 DNA reads as TGTGCCAGCAGCTTCCTTTGGGGGGGAGAGACCCAGTACTTC.